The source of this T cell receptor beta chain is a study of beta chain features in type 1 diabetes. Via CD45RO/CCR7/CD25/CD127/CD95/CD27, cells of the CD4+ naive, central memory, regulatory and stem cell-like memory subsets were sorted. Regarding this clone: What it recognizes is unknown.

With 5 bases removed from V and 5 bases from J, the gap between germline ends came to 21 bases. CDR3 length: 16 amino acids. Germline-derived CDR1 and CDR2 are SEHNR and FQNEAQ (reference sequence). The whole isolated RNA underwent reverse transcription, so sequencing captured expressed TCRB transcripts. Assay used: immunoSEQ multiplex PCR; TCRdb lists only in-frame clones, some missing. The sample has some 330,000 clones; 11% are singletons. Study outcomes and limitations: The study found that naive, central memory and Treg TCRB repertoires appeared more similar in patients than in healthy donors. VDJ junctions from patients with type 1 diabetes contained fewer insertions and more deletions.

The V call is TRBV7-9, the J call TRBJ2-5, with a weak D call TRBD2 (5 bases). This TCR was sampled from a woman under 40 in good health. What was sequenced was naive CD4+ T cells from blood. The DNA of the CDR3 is TGTGCCAGCAGCACCCCCGGAGGATCCCTGGGGGAGACCCAGTACTTC. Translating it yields CASSTPGGSLGETQYF.